This T cell receptor beta chain stems from a study of blood T cells in healthy people across ages. Study outcomes and limitations: Considered underestimates were the diversity estimates obtained from one million T cells. Samples with more naive T cells showed higher observed beta diversity.

Whenever a sample was processed, at least 6 million PBMCs were isolated. About this clonotype: Its target is not known.

PCR was performed a second time for about 7 to 11 cycles using a sample-barcoded 5' primer and a J-beta primer mix. Tagging of each cDNA molecule was performed by a template-switch adaptor with 12 random nucleotides. A single record per CDR3 protein comes from TCRdb applying MiXCR to the 5' RACE reads. The sample includes 800,000 to 900,000 distinct CDR3 sequences, about 62% of them seen just once. Per the germline V gene, CDR1 is DFQATT and CDR2 is SNEGSKA (reference sequence). This CDR3 comprises 13 residues. Trimming took off 6 bases at V and 1 base at J, with 13 bases between the two ends. This clonotype originated in a man aged 25 to 45 in good health. The chain joins TRBV20-1 to TRBJ2-7, with D perhaps matching TRBD2 (5 bases). Sequencing input: blood. The CDR3 loop reads CSALARDSYEQYF. The CDR3, as DNA: TGCAGTGCCCTGGCGAGGGATTCCTACGAGCAGTACTTC.